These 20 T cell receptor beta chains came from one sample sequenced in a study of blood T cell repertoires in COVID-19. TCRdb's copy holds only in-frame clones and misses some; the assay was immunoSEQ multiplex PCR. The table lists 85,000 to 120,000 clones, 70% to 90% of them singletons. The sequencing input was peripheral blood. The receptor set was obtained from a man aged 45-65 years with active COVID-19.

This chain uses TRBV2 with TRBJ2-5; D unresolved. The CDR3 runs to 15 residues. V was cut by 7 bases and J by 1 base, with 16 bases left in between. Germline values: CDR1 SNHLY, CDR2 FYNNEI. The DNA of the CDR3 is TGTGCCAGCAAACTCTCATCGGGTATCCAAGAGACCCAGTACTTC. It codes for CASKLSSGIQETQYF.

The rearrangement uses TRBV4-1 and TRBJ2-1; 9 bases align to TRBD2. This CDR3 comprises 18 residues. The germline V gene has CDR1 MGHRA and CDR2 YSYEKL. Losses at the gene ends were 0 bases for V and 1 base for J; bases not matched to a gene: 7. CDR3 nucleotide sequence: TGCGCCAGCAGCCAAGATGCAATAGCGGGGGTTTCCTACAATGAGCAGTTCTTC. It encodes CASSQDAIAGVSYNEQFF.

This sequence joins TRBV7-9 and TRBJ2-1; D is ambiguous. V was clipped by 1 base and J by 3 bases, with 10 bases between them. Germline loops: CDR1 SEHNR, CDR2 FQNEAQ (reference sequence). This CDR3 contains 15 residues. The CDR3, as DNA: TGTGCCAGCAGCTTAGGAGAAGCCGTCTACAATGAGCAGTTCTTC. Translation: CASSLGEAVYNEQFF.

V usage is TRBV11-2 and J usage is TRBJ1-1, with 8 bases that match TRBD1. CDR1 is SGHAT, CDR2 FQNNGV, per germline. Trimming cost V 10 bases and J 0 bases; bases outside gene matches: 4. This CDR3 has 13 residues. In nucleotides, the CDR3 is TGTGCCACCGTGGACAGGGTGAACACTGAAGCTTTCTTT. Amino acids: CATVDRVNTEAFF.

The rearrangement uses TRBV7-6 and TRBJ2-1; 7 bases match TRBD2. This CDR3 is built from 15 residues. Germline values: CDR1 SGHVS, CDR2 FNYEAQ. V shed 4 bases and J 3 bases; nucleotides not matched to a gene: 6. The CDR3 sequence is CASSSPGGVYNEQFF. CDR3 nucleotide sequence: TGTGCCAGCAGCTCGCCGGGGGGAGTCTACAATGAGCAGTTCTTC.

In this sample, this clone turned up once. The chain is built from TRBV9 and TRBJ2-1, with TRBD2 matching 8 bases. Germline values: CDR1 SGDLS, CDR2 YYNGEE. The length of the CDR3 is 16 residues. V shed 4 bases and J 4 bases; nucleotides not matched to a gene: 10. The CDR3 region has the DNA TGTGCCAGCAGCCTAAACGGCGGGGGGAATTACAATGAGCAGTTCTTC. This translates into CASSLNGGGNYNEQFF. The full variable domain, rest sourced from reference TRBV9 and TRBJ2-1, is DSGVTQTPKHLITATGQRVTLRCSPRSGDLSVYWYQQSLDQGLQFLIQYYNGEERAKGNILERFSAQQFPDLHSELNLSSLELGDSALYFCASSLNGGGNYNEQFFGPGTRLTVL.

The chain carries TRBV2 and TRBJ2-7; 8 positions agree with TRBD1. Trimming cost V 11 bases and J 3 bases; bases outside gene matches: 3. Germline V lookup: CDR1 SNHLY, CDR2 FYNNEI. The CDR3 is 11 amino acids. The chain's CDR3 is CAGGQGYEQYF. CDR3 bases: TGTGCCGGTGGACAGGGCTACGAGCAGTACTTC.

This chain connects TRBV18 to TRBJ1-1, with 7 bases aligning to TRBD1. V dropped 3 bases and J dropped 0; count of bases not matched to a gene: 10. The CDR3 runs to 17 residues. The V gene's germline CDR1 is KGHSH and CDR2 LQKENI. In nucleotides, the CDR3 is TGTGCCAGCTCACCGGACAGGCCGGACTTTATGAACACTGAAGCTTTCTTT. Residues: CASSPDRPDFMNTEAFF.

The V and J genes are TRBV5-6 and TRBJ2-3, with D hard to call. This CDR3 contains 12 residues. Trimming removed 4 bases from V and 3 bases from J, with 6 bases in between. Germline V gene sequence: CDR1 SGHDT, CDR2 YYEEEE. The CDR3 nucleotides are TGTGCCAGCAGCCGTGTGACAGATACGCAGTATTTT. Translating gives CASSRVTDTQYF.

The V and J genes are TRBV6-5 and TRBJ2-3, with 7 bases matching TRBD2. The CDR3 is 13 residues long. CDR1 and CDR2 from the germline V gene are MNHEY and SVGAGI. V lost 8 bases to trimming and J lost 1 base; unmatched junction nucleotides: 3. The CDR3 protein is CASQRGRTDTQYF. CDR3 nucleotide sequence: TGTGCCAGCCAGCGGGGACGCACAGATACGCAGTATTTT.

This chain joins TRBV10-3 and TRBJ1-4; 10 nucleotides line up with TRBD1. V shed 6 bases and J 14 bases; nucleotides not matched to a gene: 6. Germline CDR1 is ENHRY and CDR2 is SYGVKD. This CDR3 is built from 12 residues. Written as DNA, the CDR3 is TGTGCCATCAGAGGGACAGGGGAGCATCTGTTTTTT. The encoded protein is CAIRGTGEHLFF.

This CDR3 reads CASSDKQASGNTIYF. CDR3 bases: TGTGCCAGCAGCGATAAACAGGCTTCTGGAAACACCATATATTTT. V gene TRBV5-4 combines with J gene TRBJ1-3; maybe TRBD1 (5 bases). Trimming removed 4 bases from V and 1 base from J, with 12 bases in between. The germline CDR1 and CDR2 sequences are SGHNT and YYREEE (reference sequence). The CDR3 runs 15 residues.

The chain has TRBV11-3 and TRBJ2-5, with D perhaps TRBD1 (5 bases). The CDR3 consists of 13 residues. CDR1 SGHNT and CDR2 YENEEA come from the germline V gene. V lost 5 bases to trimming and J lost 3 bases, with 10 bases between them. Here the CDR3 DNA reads TGTGCCAGCAGCCCGAACAGGAAAGAGACCCAGTACTTC. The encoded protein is CASSPNRKETQYF.

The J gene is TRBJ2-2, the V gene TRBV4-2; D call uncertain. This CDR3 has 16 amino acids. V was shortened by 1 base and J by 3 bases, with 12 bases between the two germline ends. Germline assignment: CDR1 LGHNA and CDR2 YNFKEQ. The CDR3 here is CASSQGLLLYTGELFF. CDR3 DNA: TGTGCCAGCAGCCAAGGTCTCCTTTTGTACACCGGGGAGCTGTTTTTT.

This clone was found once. CDR3 sequence (DNA): TGTGCCAGCAGCTTGCCGGGGGGAAACATTCAGTACTTC. As protein: CASSLPGGNIQYF. The chain links TRBV5-6 to TRBJ2-4; TRBD2 matches at 7 bases. V shed 1 base and J 6 bases; nucleotides not matched to a gene: 1. CDR1 SGHDT and CDR2 YYEEEE come from the germline V gene. This CDR3 spans 13 amino acids.

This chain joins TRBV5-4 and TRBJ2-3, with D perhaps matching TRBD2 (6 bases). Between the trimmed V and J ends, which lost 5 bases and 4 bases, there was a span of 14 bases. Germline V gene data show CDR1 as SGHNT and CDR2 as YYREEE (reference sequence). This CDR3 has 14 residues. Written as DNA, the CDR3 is TGTGCCAGCAGGGGGCATAGCGGCGCAGATACGCAGTATTTT. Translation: CASRGHSGADTQYF. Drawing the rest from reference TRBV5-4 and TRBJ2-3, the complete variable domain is ETGVTQSPTHLIKTRGQQVTLRCSSQSGHNTVSWYQQALGQGPQFIFQYYREEENGRGNFPPRFSGLQFPNYSSELNVNALELDDSALYLCASRGHSGADTQYFGPGTRLTVL.

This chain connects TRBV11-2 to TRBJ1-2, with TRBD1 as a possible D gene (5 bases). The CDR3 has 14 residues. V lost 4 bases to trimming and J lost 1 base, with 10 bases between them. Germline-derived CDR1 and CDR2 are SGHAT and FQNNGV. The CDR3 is CASSSRGGNYGYTF. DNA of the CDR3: TGTGCCAGCAGCTCACGGGGGGGTAACTATGGCTACACCTTC. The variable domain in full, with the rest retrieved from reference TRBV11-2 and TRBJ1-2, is EAGVAQSPRYKIIEKRQSVAFWCNPISGHATLYWYQQILGQGPKLLIQFQNNGVVDDSQLPKDRFSAERLKGVDSTLKIQPAKLEDSAVYLCASSSRGGNYGYTFGSGTRLTVV.

The CDR3 DNA reads as TGTGCCAGCAGCTTAGTTACTAGCGGGGCGAGGAATACGCAGTATTTT. It encodes CASSLVTSGARNTQYF. The chain joins TRBV7-2 to TRBJ2-3; 10 bases fit TRBD2. The CDR3 has 16 amino acids. The germline V gene has CDR1 SGHTA and CDR2 FQGNSA. J lost 7 bases, V lost 1 base, and 8 bases had no gene match.

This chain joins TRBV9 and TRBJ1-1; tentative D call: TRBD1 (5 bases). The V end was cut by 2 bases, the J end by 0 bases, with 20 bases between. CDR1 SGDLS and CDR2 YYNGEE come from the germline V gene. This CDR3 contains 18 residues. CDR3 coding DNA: TGTGCCAGCAGCGTGAGCCGGGGGAAGGAATGGATGAACACTGAAGCTTTCTTT. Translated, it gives CASSVSRGKEWMNTEAFF.

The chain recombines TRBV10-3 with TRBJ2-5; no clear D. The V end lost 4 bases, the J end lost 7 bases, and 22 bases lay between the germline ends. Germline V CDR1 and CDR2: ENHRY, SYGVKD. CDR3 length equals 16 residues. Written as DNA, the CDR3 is TGTGCCATCAGTGGACTCGACCCCGGTCCCGTCGGGACCCAGTACTTC. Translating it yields CAISGLDPGPVGTQYF.